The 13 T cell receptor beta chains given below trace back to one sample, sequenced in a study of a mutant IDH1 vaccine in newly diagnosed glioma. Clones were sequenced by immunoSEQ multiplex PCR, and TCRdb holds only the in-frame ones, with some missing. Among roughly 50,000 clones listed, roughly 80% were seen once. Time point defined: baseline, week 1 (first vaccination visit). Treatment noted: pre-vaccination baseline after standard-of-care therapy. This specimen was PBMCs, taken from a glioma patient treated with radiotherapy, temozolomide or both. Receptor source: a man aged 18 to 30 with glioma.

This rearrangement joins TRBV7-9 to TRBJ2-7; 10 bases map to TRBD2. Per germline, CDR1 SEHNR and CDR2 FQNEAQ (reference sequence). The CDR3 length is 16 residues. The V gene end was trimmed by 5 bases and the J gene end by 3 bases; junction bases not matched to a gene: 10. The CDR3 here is CASSPVLAGGHYEQYF. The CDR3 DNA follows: TGTGCCAGCAGCCCAGTTTTAGCGGGAGGACACTACGAGCAGTACTTC.

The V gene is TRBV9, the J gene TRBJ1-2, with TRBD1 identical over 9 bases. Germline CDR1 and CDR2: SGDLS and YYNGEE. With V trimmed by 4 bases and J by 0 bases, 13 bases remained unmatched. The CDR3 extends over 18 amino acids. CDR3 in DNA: TGTGCCAGCAGCTTGGGGGGAACAGGGGGCCAATCTAACTATGGCTACACCTTC. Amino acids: CASSLGGTGGQSNYGYTF.

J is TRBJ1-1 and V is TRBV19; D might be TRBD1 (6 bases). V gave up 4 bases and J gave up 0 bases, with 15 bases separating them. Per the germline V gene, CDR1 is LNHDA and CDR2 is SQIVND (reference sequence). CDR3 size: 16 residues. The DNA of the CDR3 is TGTGCCAGTAGTAATATCAGGGGACACATGAACACTGAAGCTTTCTTT. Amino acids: CASSNIRGHMNTEAFF.

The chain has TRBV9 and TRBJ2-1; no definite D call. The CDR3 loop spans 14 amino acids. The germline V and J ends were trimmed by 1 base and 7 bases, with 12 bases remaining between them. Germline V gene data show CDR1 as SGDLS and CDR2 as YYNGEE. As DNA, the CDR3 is TGTGCCAGCAGCGTATACGGAGCTCATAATGAGCAGTTCTTC. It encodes CASSVYGAHNEQFF.

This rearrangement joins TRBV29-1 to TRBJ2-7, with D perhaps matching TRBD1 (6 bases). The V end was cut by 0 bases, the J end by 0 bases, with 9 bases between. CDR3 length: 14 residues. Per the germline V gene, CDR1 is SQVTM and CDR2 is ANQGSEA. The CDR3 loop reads CSVEEGTPSYEQYF. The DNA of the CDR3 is TGCAGCGTTGAAGAGGGGACACCCTCCTACGAGCAGTACTTC.

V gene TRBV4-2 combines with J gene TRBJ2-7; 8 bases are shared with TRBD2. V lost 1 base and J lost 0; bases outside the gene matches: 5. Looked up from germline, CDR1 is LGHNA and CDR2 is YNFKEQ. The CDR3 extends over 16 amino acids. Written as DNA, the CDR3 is TGTGCCAGCAGCCAAGTTAGGACTAGCCGCTCCTACGAGCAGTACTTC. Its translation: CASSQVRTSRSYEQYF.

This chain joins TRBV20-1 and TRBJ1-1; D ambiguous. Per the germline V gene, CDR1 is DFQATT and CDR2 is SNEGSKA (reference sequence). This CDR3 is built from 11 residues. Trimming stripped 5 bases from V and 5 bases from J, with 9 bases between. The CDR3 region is CSAPRETEAFF. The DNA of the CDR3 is TGCAGTGCTCCCCGTGAAACTGAAGCTTTCTTT.

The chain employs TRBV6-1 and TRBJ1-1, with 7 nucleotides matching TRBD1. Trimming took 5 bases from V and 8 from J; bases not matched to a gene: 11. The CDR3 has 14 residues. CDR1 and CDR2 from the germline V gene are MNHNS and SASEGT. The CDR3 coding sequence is TGTGCCAGCAGTTCCTGGACAGGTCGGTCCGAAGCTTTCTTT. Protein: CASSSWTGRSEAFF.

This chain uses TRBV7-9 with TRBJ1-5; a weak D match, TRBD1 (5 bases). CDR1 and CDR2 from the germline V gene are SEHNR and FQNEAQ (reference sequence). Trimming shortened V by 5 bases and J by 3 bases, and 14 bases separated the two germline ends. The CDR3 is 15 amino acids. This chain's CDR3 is CASSPLAGVNQPQHF. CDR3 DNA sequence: TGTGCCAGCAGCCCTCTTGCGGGGGTCAATCAGCCCCAGCATTTT.

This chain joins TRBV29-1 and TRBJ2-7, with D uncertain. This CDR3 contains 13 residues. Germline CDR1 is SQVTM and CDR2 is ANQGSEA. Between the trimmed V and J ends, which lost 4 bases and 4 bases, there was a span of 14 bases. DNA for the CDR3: TGCAGCGTTGTTGGTGGGAAACGGTACGAGCAGTACTTC. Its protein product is CSVVGGKRYEQYF.

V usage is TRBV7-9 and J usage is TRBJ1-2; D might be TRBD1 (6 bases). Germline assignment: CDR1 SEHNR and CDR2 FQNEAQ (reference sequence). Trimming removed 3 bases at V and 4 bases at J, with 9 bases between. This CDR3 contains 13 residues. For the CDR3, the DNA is TGTGCCAGCAGCTTCGGGACAACCTATGGCTACACCTTC. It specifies CASSFGTTYGYTF.

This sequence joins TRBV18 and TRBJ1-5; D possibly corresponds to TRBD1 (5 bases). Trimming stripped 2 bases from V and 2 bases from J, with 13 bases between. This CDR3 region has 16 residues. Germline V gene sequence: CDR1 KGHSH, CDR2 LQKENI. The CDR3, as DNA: TGTGCCAGCTCACCAGGGCTCCTGGGGGGCAATCAGCCCCAGCATTTT. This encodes CASSPGLLGGNQPQHF.

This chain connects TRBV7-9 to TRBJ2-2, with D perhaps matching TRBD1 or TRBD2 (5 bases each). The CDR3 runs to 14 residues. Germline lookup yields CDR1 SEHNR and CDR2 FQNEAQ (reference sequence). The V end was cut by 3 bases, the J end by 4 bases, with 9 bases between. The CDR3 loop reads CASSFPGPTGELFF. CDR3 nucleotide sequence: TGTGCCAGCAGCTTCCCGGGACCCACCGGGGAGCTGTTTTTT.